Each of the 28 T cell receptor beta chains below was sequenced from the same sample in a study of PD-1 blockade in classical Hodgkin lymphoma. Following autologous stem cell transplantation, relapse occurred in every patient, and exposure to brentuximab vedotin varied. This table comes from immunoSEQ multiplex PCR, and its TCRdb copy is limited to in-frame clones, with some not included. Of some 150,000 clones listed, about four fifths are singletons. This specimen was peripheral blood mononuclear cells (PBMCs), taken before the second cycle of nivolumab. The source of these receptors is a human donor with classical Hodgkin lymphoma.

The chain couples TRBV7-3 to TRBJ2-1; 11 bases are shared with TRBD1. Trimming at V came to 10 bases and at J to 5 bases, leaving 7 bases not matched to a gene. The CDR3 extends over 14 amino acids. CDR1 is SGHTA, CDR2 FQGTGA, per germline. The CDR3 here is CATKPGQGDNEQFF. The CDR3 DNA reads as TGTGCCACAAAACCGGGACAGGGGGACAATGAGCAGTTCTTC.

CDR3 protein: CASSLSDRDQPQHF. In DNA form, the CDR3 reads TGTGCCAGCAGTTTAAGTGACAGGGACCAGCCCCAGCATTTT. The J gene is TRBJ1-5, the V gene TRBV6-5; 7 bases align to TRBD1. V was pared by 4 bases and J by 7 bases, with 7 bases of the junction left unmatched. The CDR3 consists of 14 residues. The germline CDR1 and CDR2 sequences are MNHEY and SVGAGI.

This chain connects TRBV28 to TRBJ2-3, with 7 bases aligning to TRBD2. V gave up 3 bases and J gave up 4 bases; unmatched junction bases: 10. CDR3 length equals 16 residues. Germline-derived CDR1 and CDR2 are MDHEN and SYDVKM. The CDR3 loop is CASSFLREGPSDTQYF. The CDR3 bases are TGTGCCAGCAGTTTTTTGAGGGAGGGCCCATCAGATACGCAGTATTTT.

J is TRBJ1-1 and V is TRBV6-6; D may be TRBD1 (6 bases). V gave up 5 bases and J gave up 5 bases, with 18 bases separating them. The V gene's germline CDR1 is MNHNY and CDR2 SVGAGI (reference sequence). This CDR3 is built from 15 residues. CDR3 DNA sequence: TGTGCCAGCAGTGGTGACAGGAGAAGGGGGACTGAAGCTTTCTTT. It is translated as CASSGDRRRGTEAFF.

This clone was counted only a few times. The V and J genes are TRBV6-5 and TRBJ2-2; 10 bases map to TRBD2. The CDR3 contains 16 residues. Per germline, CDR1 MNHEY and CDR2 SVGAGI. V shed 0 bases, J shed 6 bases, and the junction held 4 bases outside the gene matches. The CDR3 nucleotides are TGTGCCAGCAGTTACTCGGGACTAGCGATCTCCGGGGAGCTGTTTTTT. This encodes CASSYSGLAISGELFF.

The chain uses TRBV5-1 and TRBJ2-3; 7 bases agree with TRBD2. V lost 0 bases to trimming and J lost 6 bases; unmatched junction nucleotides: 7. Germline V gene data show CDR1 as SGHRS and CDR2 as YFSETQ. CDR3 length: 15 amino acids. Written as DNA, the CDR3 is TGCGCCAGCAGCTTGGGGGGGACTAAACGTGATACGCAGTATTTT. This gives the protein CASSLGGTKRDTQYF.

V is TRBV9 and J is TRBJ1-2, with D possibly TRBD1 on 5 matching bases. This CDR3 has 14 residues. V was shortened by 1 base and J by 8 bases, with 15 bases between the two germline ends. CDR1 SGDLS and CDR2 YYNGEE come from the germline V gene. The CDR3 DNA reads as TGTGCCAGCAGCGTAACTGGGGGGATCTTGGGCTACACCTTC. The encoded protein is CASSVTGGILGYTF.

The count of this clone is one. The chain employs TRBV28 and TRBJ1-2, with D perhaps TRBD1 (5 bases). This CDR3 region has 13 residues. V gave up 3 bases and J gave up 6 bases, with 11 bases separating them. Germline assignment: CDR1 MDHEN and CDR2 SYDVKM. The CDR3 sequence: CASSFGGSDGYTF. The CDR3 DNA sequence: TGTGCCAGCAGTTTCGGGGGGAGCGATGGCTACACCTTC.

This chain links TRBV25-1 with TRBJ1-2, with 9 bases that match TRBD1. The J segment lost 0 bases and the V segment lost 7 bases, leaving 6 bases of the junction unmatched. In germline, CDR1 is MGHDK, CDR2 SYGVNS. The CDR3 consists of 15 residues. The DNA of the CDR3 is TGTGCCAGCACTGGACAGGGGCCCACTAACTATGGCTACACCTTC. This codes for CASTGQGPTNYGYTF.

The V call is TRBV28, the J call TRBJ1-4; 9 nucleotides agree with TRBD1. The CDR3 is 14 residues long. The germline CDR1 and CDR2 sequences are MDHEN and SYDVKM. V lost 6 bases, J lost 6 bases, and 5 bases stayed unmatched. The DNA for the CDR3 is TGTGCCAGCAGGGGAACAGGGGGCCATGAAAAACTGTTTTTT. Translation: CASRGTGGHEKLFF.

This clone was seen only once. The chain joins TRBV27 to TRBJ1-2; D may be TRBD1 (5 bases). V lost 5 bases to trimming and J lost 8 bases, with 21 bases between them. Per the germline V gene, CDR1 is MNHEY and CDR2 is SMNVEV (reference sequence). The CDR3 loop spans 15 amino acids. The CDR3 DNA sequence: TGTGCCAGCAGTAAACTCAGGGTGCCTTTGGGCGGCTACACCTTC. Its translation is CASSKLRVPLGGYTF.

This chain connects TRBV6-1 to TRBJ1-5, with 10 bases aligning to TRBD1. J was trimmed by 5 bases and V by 6 bases; bases with no gene match: 4. The CDR3 is 14 residues long. CDR1 is MNHNS and CDR2 is SASEGT in the germline V gene. The CDR3 coding sequence is TGTGCCAGCAGACTGACAGGGGGCGATCAGCCCCAGCATTTT. Residues: CASRLTGGDQPQHF.

This clone has just one count. This sequence joins TRBV18 and TRBJ2-1; TRBD1 agrees at 7 bases. The CDR3 consists of 16 residues. Trimming cost V 2 bases and J 1 base; bases outside gene matches: 5. CDR1 and CDR2 from the germline V gene are KGHSH and LQKENI. For the CDR3, the DNA is TGTGCCAGCTCACCAGGACAGGAGAGGTCCTACAATGAGCAGTTCTTC. Translating gives CASSPGQERSYNEQFF.

This sequence joins TRBV7-9 and TRBJ1-2; D is unresolved. The CDR3 runs to 12 residues. Deletions cut 5 bases from V and 8 bases from J, with 12 bases between. From germline, CDR1 is SEHNR and CDR2 FQNEAQ (reference sequence). The CDR3 DNA reads TGTGCCAGCAGCCTAAACGTGGGAGGCTACACCTTC. Translating it yields CASSLNVGGYTF. The full variable domain, its missing parts supplied by reference TRBV7-9 and TRBJ1-2, is DTGVSQNPRHKITKRGQNVTFRCDPISEHNRLYWYRQTLGQGPEFLTYFQNEAQLEKSRLLSDRFSAERPKGSFSTLEIQRTEQGDSAMYLCASSLNVGGYTFGSGTRLTVV.

This clone was counted only a few times. This rearrangement joins TRBV30 to TRBJ1-1; D uncertain. CDR1 is GTSNPN and CDR2 is SVGIG in the germline V gene (reference sequence). V lost 4 bases and J lost 5, with 14 bases in between. The CDR3 runs to 13 residues. The chain's CDR3 is CAWIREVGTEAFF. The DNA for the CDR3 is TGTGCCTGGATTCGGGAAGTTGGAACTGAAGCTTTCTTT. The variable domain in full, with the rest retrieved from reference TRBV30 and TRBJ1-1, is SQTIHQWPATLVQPVGSPLSLECTVEGTSNPNLYWYRQAAGRGLQLLFYSVGIGQISSEVPQNLSASRPQDRQFILSSKKLLLSDSGFYLCAWIREVGTEAFFGQGTRLTVV.

The CDR3 reads CASSLAQGRETQYF. The DNA of the CDR3 is TGTGCCAGCAGCTTAGCACAGGGCAGGGAGACCCAGTACTTC. The chain uses TRBV11-2 and TRBJ2-5, with D perhaps matching TRBD1 (6 bases). Germline V gives CDR1 SGHAT, CDR2 FQNNGV. Trimming left V 1 base short and J 5 bases short, with 11 bases between. This CDR3 spans 14 amino acids.

This clone was seen a handful of times. V gene TRBV6-5 combines with J gene TRBJ2-1; 9 bases are a match to TRBD2. In germline, CDR1 is MNHEY, CDR2 SVGAGI. The CDR3 is 15 residues long. V was pared by 2 bases and J by 8 bases, with 7 bases of the junction left unmatched. The CDR3 sequence is CASSYPAGGWDEQFF. The CDR3 nucleotides read TGTGCCAGCAGTTACCCTGCGGGAGGGTGGGATGAGCAGTTCTTC.

The chain employs TRBV7-6 and TRBJ2-3, with D tentatively TRBD1 (5 bases). With 6 bases removed from V and 3 bases from J, the gap between germline ends came to 19 bases. The CDR3 is 16 residues long. The germline CDR1 and CDR2 sequences are SGHVS and FNYEAQ. CDR3 sequence: CASSKQGWWRTDTQYF. In nucleotides, the CDR3 is TGTGCCAGCAGTAAGCAGGGTTGGTGGAGAACAGATACGCAGTATTTT.

The V and J genes are TRBV4-2 and TRBJ2-5; D remains unclear. Germline V gene sequence: CDR1 LGHNA, CDR2 YNFKEQ. Between the trimmed V and J ends, which lost 1 base and 7 bases, there was a span of 4 bases. The length of the CDR3 is 11 residues. The CDR3 protein is CASSQAGTQYF. DNA of the CDR3: TGTGCCAGCAGCCAAGCTGGGACCCAGTACTTC.

The chain combines TRBV6-1 with TRBJ2-1; TRBD2 matches 7 bases. The CDR3 totals 16 residues. The germline V gene encodes CDR1 MNHNS and CDR2 SASEGT. After removal of 4 bases from V and 1 base from J, the junction contained 7 bases not matched to a gene. The CDR3 is CASSGKAGISYNEQFF. CDR3 coding DNA: TGTGCCAGCAGTGGGAAAGCGGGGATTTCCTACAATGAGCAGTTCTTC.

V and J are TRBV6-6 and TRBJ1-6; D is ambiguous. CDR1 and CDR2 from the germline V gene are MNHNY and SVGAGI (reference sequence). Trimming left V 7 bases short and J 9 bases short, with 13 bases between. This CDR3 comprises 13 residues. This CDR3 is CASTDTTSSPLHF. The CDR3 bases are TGTGCCAGCACCGATACGACATCTTCACCCCTCCACTTT.

This clone has just a few counts. The rearrangement links TRBV12-5 to TRBJ1-1, with D possibly TRBD1 on 5 matching bases. Trimming removed 4 bases from V and 1 base from J, with 7 bases in between. CDR3 size: 13 residues. CDR1 is LGHNT, CDR2 FRNRAP, per germline. CDR3 sequence: CASGSGTNTEAFF. In DNA form, the CDR3 reads TGTGCTAGTGGTTCTGGGACGAACACTGAAGCTTTCTTT.

This chain links TRBV7-8 with TRBJ1-6; D is perhaps TRBD1 (6 bases). The CDR3 is 18 amino acids. The V end was cut by 4 bases, the J end by 1 base, with 17 bases between. Germline CDR1 and CDR2: SGHVS and FQNEAQ. The CDR3 here is CASSYLNRAGSYNSPLHF. For the CDR3, the DNA is TGTGCCAGCAGCTACCTGAACAGGGCGGGATCCTATAATTCACCCCTCCACTTT.

The V call is TRBV6-1, the J call TRBJ1-3, with 9 nucleotides matching TRBD1. With 4 bases clipped from V and 7 bases from J, the junction kept 8 bases outside the gene matches. This CDR3 has 15 residues. The germline gives CDR1 MNHNS, CDR2 SASEGT. The CDR3 DNA is TGTGCCAGCAGTGCGACAGGGGGTGGTCTGAACACCATATATTTT. This sequence encodes CASSATGGGLNTIYF.

For this clone: This specimen includes other DNA sequences encoding the same CDR3. The chain uses TRBV20-1 and TRBJ2-1; D may match TRBD1 or TRBD2 (5 bases each). CDR1 and CDR2 from the germline V gene are DFQATT and SNEGSKA (reference sequence). Trimming took 6 bases from V and 4 from J, leaving 7 bases between them. The CDR3 runs to 11 residues. CDR3 in DNA: TGCAGTGCGAGGGGATACAATGAGCAGTTCTTC. Its translation is CSARGYNEQFF.

This clone occurred many times. The gene calls are TRBV9 and TRBJ2-7; tentative D call: TRBD2 (7 bases). The germline CDR1 and CDR2 sequences are SGDLS and YYNGEE. V was cut by 2 bases and J by 5 bases, with 20 bases left in between. The CDR3 has 16 residues. The CDR3 region is CASSVDAGGGADEQYF. Written as DNA, the CDR3 is TGTGCCAGCAGCGTCGACGCCGGTGGGGGGGCCGACGAGCAGTACTTC.

The J gene is TRBJ1-4, the V gene TRBV6-5; D ambiguous. This CDR3 is 16 amino acids long. The germline V gene has CDR1 MNHEY and CDR2 SVGAGI. V gave up 0 bases and J gave up 7 bases, with 15 bases separating them. The CDR3 bases are TGTGCCAGCAGTTACTCGAGCCCTCCTGGGAGTGAAAAACTGTTTTTT. Its protein is CASSYSSPPGSEKLFF.

The CDR3 is CASSIGGLWAYEQYF. CDR3 nucleotides: TGTGCCAGTAGTATTGGGGGCCTTTGGGCTTACGAGCAGTACTTC. The chain uses TRBV19 and TRBJ2-7, with D perhaps matching TRBD1 (6 bases). V gave up 3 bases and J gave up 4 bases, with 16 bases separating them. The V gene's germline CDR1 is LNHDA and CDR2 SQIVND (reference sequence). The CDR3 is 15 residues long.